This TCR beta chain was documented in a study of beta chain features in type 1 diabetes. With 1 base removed from V and 7 bases from J, the gap between germline ends came to 11 bases. The CDR3 has 14 residues. CDR1 and CDR2 from the germline V gene are LNHDA and SQIVND (reference sequence). TCRB transcripts that were expressed got sequenced, as all of the isolated RNA had been reverse transcribed. Sequencing used immunoSEQ multiplex PCR; TCRdb keeps in-frame clones, though not all of them. The sample contains 970,000 or so clones, roughly a sixth of which appear only once. This TCR came from a woman aged 18-29 years in good health. This chain connects TRBV19 to TRBJ1-5; the D gene is possibly TRBD1 (5 bases). Input material: naive CD4+ T cells from blood. CDR3 nucleotide sequence: TGTGCCAGTAGTATAGTGGGGGATTACCAGCCCCAGCATTTT. Protein sequence: CASSIVGDYQPQHF.